This T cell receptor beta chain was observed in a study of blood T cell repertoires in COVID-19. Study-level background: Samples of COVID-19 (acute and convalescent) were obtained from the United States, Italy and Spain.

As processed by the authors: It was from reference gene primer amplification that nucleated cell counts were estimated. Sequencing was performed with immunoSEQ multiplex PCR; in TCRdb, only in-frame clones are kept and a portion is missing. The V and J calls and clone size come from that table; D and trimming were worked out from the DNA. This sample carries some 67,000 clones, more than 75% of them seen once, and the ten largest clones take 5.5% to 7%. The TCR sequence derives from a woman aged 55-70 years with acute or convalescent COVID-19. Sequenced sample: peripheral blood.

The CDR3 loop reads CASSLGTVSYEQYF. In nucleotides, the CDR3 is TGTGCCAGCAGCTTGGGGACAGTCTCCTACGAGCAGTACTTC. The V call is TRBV5-8, the J call TRBJ2-7; TRBD1 might be the D (6 bases). Trimming left V 0 bases short and J 0 bases short, with 7 bases between. This CDR3 has 14 residues. Per germline, CDR1 SGHTS and CDR2 YDEGEE.